Listed here are 7 T cell receptor beta chains from one sample, sequenced in a study of cytomegalovirus exposure and HLA in healthy donors. This PCR relied on a set of 60 Vbeta primers and 13 Jbeta primers. TCRdb's table, derived via immunoSEQ multiplex PCR, lists solely in-frame clones and lacks some. The table lists roughly 150,000 clones, approximately 68% of them singletons. Sequenced sample: PBMCs. These receptors originate from a man in his forties in good health and CMV-seronegative.

Only a few counts were recorded for this clone. The rearrangement uses TRBV6-6 and TRBJ2-7; 7 nucleotides line up with TRBD2. Germline loops: CDR1 MNHNY, CDR2 SVGAGI (reference sequence). Trimming removed 6 bases from V and 2 bases from J; junction bases left unmatched: 4. The CDR3 loop spans 13 amino acids. This CDR3 is CASSLGLAYEQYF. The CDR3 region has the DNA TGTGCCAGCAGCCTAGGACTAGCCTACGAGCAGTACTTC.

The V gene is TRBV7-9, the J gene TRBJ2-2; TRBD1 is a possible D gene (5 bases). This CDR3 comprises 14 residues. From germline, CDR1 is SEHNR and CDR2 FQNEAQ (reference sequence). V was trimmed by 1 base and J by 3 bases, leaving 6 bases between them. The CDR3 loop is CASSLGGDTGELFF. The CDR3 DNA is TGTGCCAGCAGCTTAGGGGGCGACACCGGGGAGCTGTTTTTT.

The sample holds a few counts of this clone. The rearrangement joins TRBV2 to TRBJ2-3, with D possibly TRBD2 on 5 matching bases. Trimming shortened V by 2 bases and J by 2 bases, and 11 bases separated the two germline ends. The CDR3 runs to 15 residues. Per germline, CDR1 SNHLY and CDR2 FYNNEI. The CDR3 nucleotides read TGTGCCAGCAGTGAAAGGCTAGCCTCCACAGATACGCAGTATTTT. As protein: CASSERLASTDTQYF.

V usage is TRBV19 and J usage is TRBJ1-1; no firm D call. This CDR3 region has 12 residues. Germline V gene sequence: CDR1 LNHDA, CDR2 SQIVND (reference sequence). V was pared by 4 bases and J by 6 bases, with 9 bases between. The CDR3 DNA reads as TGTGCCAGTAGTACTCGAACGGCTGAAGCTTTCTTT. Its translation is CASSTRTAEAFF.

This clone has only a few counts. The chain employs TRBV27 and TRBJ1-2; 9 bases are shared with TRBD1. Germline CDR1 reads MNHEY; CDR2 reads SMNVEV (reference sequence). The CDR3 is 16 amino acids. The V gene end was trimmed by 5 bases and the J gene end by 0 bases; junction bases not matched to a gene: 7. The CDR3: CASSADRGGSNYGYTF. The CDR3 coding sequence is TGTGCCAGCAGTGCAGACAGGGGGGGGTCTAACTATGGCTACACCTTC.

This clone turned up a few times. J is TRBJ2-2 and V is TRBV7-2; no clear D. Germline values: CDR1 SGHTA, CDR2 FQGNSA. V was shortened by 2 bases and J by 0 bases, with 7 bases between the two germline ends. The CDR3 extends over 15 amino acids. CDR3 in amino acids: CASSLTQPNTGELFF. CDR3 nucleotides: TGTGCCAGCAGCTTAACACAGCCGAACACCGGGGAGCTGTTTTTT.

The table lists this clone with a few counts. This rearrangement joins TRBV2 to TRBJ1-3; no reliable D call. This CDR3 has 15 residues. Trimming took off 4 bases at V and 2 bases at J, with 12 bases between the two ends. Looked up from germline, CDR1 is SNHLY and CDR2 is FYNNEI. The CDR3 is CASSGIRGTGNTIYF. The CDR3 nucleotides are TGTGCCAGCAGTGGGATAAGAGGAACTGGAAACACCATATATTTT.